These T cell receptor beta chains were read from a single sample in a study of response to subunit inactivated influenza vaccine. MiXCR, run by TCRdb on the RT-PCR reads, gives a single entry per CDR3 protein. The sample shows about 540,000 distinct CDR3 sequences, around 25% of them seen only once. These data also featured in a second study, about T cells expressing NK-cell markers.

The sequences come from CD4+ T cells sorted from PBMCs, collected about 11 days after vaccination. Receptor source: a middle-aged man who received an inactivated influenza vaccine. The CDR3 runs from the conserved cysteine through the conserved F or W. D genes are given only for firm matches. Expanded clones get a size class; other rows say once, few or many, or leave the size out.

clone size,D gene,J gene,V gene,CDR3 protein,CDR3 DNA
NA,TRBD1,TRBJ2-5,TRBV2,CASKKDRPQETQYF,TGTGCCAGCAAAAAGGACAGGCCCCAAGAGACCCAGTACTTC
few,NA,TRBJ2-1,TRBV20-1,CSARAYTSLVSEQFF,TGCAGTGCTAGAGCATATACTTCCCTGGTCTCTGAGCAGTTCTTC
NA,TRBD2,TRBJ2-7,TRBV20-1,CSARDPAGGLTYEQYF,TGCAGTGCTAGAGATCCAGCGGGGGGGCTAACCTACGAGCAGTACTTC
NA,NA,TRBJ2-2,TRBV5-1,CASSLDPGLTGELFF,TGCGCCAGCAGCTTGGACCCGGGATTGACCGGGGAGCTGTTTTTT
NA,NA,TRBJ1-1,TRBV21-1,CASSKALTAEAFF,TGTGCCAGCAGCAAAGCGCTGACGGCTGAAGCTTTCTTT
NA,TRBD1,TRBJ2-5,TRBV6-2/TRBV6-3,CASSYGPGQGFETQYF,TGTGCCAGCAGTTACGGACCGGGACAGGGTTTCGAGACCCAGTACTTC
few,NA,TRBJ1-2,TRBV20-1,CSASVTGGYTF,TGCAGTGCTAGCGTAACAGGGGGCTACACCTTC
many,NA,TRBJ2-3,TRBV5-1,CASSYTQGPDTQYF,TGCGCCAGCAGCTATACCCAGGGTCCGGATACGCAGTATTTT
few,NA,TRBJ2-7,TRBV6-2/TRBV6-3,CATQRDTSREQYF,TGTGCCACCCAACGGGACACGTCAAGAGAGCAGTACTTC
NA,NA,TRBJ1-3,TRBV20-1,CSVSGGGNTIYF,TGCAGTGTTTCGGGTGGTGGAAACACCATATATTTT
few,TRBD2,TRBJ2-1,TRBV7-9,CASSSRLAVSYNEQFF,TGTGCCAGCAGCTCAAGACTAGCGGTCTCCTACAATGAGCAGTTCTTC
NA,TRBD1,TRBJ2-7,TRBV10-3,CAISNGQGGNEQYF,TGTGCCATCAGTAATGGACAGGGGGGGAACGAGCAGTACTTC
NA,NA,TRBJ1-3,TRBV4-2,CASSQEYGTPISGNTIYF,TGTGCCAGCAGCCAAGAGTACGGAACACCTATCTCTGGAAACACCATATATTTT
NA,NA,TRBJ2-2,TRBV5-1,CASSPWQGDTGELFF,TGCGCCAGCAGCCCTTGGCAGGGCGACACCGGGGAGCTGTTTTTT
NA,TRBD1,TRBJ1-2,TRBV4-3,CASSRDDRGYGYTF,TGCGCCAGCAGCCGAGACGACAGGGGCTATGGCTACACCTTC
NA,TRBD1,TRBJ2-7,TRBV20-1,CSARLPDRGFHEQYF,TGCAGTGCTCGCCTGCCAGACAGGGGTTTCCACGAGCAGTACTTC
many,TRBD2,TRBJ2-7,TRBV20-1,CSAKSSGYSYEQYF,TGCAGTGCCAAATCTAGCGGGTATTCCTACGAGCAGTACTTC